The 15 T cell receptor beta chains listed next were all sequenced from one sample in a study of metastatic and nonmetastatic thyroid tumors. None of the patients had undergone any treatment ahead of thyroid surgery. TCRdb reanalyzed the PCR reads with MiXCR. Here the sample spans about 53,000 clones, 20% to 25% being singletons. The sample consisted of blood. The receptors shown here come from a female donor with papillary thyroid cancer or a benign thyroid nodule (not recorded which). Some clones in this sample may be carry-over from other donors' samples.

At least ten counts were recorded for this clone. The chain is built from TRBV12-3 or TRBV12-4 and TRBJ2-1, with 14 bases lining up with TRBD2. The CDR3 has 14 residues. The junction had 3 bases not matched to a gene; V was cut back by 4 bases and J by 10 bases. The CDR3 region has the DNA TGTGCCAGCAGTTCTGGGACTAGCGGGGGAGAGCAGTTCTTC. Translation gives CASSSGTSGGEQFF.

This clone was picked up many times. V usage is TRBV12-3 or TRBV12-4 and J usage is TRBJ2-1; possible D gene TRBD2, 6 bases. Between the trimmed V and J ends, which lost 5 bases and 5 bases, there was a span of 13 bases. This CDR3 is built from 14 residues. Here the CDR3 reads CASSTGTPNNEQFF. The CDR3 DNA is TGTGCCAGCAGTACCGGGACTCCTAACAATGAGCAGTTCTTC.

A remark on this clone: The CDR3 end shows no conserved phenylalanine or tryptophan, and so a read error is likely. CDR3 DNA sequence: TGTGCCAGCAGTATGGGACAGGGGACAAATGAGCAGTTCTTA. Its protein product is CASSMGQGTNEQFL. The V gene is TRBV6-1, the J gene TRBJ2-1, with 10 bases fitting TRBD1. Germline V gene lookup returns CDR1 MNHNS and CDR2 SASEGT. CDR3 length: 14 amino acids. The junction had 5 bases not matched to a gene; V was cut back by 5 bases and J by 7 bases.

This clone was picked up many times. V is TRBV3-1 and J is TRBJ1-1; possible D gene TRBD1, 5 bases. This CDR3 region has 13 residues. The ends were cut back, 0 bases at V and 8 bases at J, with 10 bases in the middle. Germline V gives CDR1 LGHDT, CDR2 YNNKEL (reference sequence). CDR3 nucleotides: TGTGCCAGCAGCCAAGATAGGGGAAGGGAAGCTTTCTTT. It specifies CASSQDRGREAFF.

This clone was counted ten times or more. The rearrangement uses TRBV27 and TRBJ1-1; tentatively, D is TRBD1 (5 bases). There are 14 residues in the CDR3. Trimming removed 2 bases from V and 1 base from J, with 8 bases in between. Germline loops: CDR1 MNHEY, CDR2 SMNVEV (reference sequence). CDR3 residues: CASSLPGGNTEAFF. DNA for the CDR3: TGTGCCAGCAGTTTACCCGGGGGGAACACTGAAGCTTTCTTT.

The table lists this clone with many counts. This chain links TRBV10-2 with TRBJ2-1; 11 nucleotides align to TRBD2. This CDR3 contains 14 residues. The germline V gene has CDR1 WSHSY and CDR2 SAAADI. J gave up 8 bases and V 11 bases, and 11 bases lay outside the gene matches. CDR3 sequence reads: CACKVGTSGHEQFF. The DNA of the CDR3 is TGCGCCTGCAAAGTCGGGACTAGCGGTCATGAGCAGTTCTTC.

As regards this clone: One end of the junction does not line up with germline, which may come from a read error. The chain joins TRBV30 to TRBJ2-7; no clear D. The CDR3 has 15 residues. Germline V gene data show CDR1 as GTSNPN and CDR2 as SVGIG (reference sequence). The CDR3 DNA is TGTGCCTGGAGTGTCCCGGTAGGAAACTCCTACGAGCAGAACTTC. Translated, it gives CAWSVPVGNSYEQNF.

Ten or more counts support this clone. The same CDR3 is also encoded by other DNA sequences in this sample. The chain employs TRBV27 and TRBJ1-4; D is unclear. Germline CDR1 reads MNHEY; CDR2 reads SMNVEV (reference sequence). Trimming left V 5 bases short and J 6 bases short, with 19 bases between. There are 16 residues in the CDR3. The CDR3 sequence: CASSTHDTGRDEKLFF. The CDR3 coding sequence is TGTGCCAGCAGTACGCACGACACCGGTCGGGATGAAAAACTGTTTTTT.

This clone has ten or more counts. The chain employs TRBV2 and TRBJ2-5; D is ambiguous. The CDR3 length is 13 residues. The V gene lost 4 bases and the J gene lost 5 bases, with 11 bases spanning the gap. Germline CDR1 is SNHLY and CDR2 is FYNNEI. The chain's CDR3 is CASSANGVETQYF. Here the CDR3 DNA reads TGTGCCAGCAGTGCAAATGGGGTGGAGACCCAGTACTTC.

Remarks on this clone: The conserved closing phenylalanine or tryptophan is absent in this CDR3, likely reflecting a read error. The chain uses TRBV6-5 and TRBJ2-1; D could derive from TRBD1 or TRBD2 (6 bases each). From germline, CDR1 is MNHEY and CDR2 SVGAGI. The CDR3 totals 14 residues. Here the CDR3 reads CASSLQGGHNDQFC. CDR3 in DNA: TGTGCCAGCAGTTTACAGGGAGGTCACAATGATCAGTTCTGC.

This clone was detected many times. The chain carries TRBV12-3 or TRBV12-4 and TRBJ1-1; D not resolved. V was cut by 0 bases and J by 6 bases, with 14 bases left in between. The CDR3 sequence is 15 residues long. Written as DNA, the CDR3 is TGTGCCAGCAGTTTAGCGCTGGTTGATAATTCTGAAGCTTTCTTT. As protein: CASSLALVDNSEAFF.

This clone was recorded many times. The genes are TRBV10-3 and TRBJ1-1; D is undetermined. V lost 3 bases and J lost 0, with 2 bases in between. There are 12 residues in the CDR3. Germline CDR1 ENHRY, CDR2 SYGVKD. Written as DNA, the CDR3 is TGTGCCATCAGTGACATGAACACTGAAGCTTTCTTT. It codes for CAISDMNTEAFF.

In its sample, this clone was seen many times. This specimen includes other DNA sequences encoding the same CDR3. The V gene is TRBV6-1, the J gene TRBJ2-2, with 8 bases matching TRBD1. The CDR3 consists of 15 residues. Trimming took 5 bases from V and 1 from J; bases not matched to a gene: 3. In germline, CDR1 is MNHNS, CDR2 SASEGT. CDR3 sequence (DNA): TGTGCCAGCAGTCCCGGGACAGGGAACACCGGGGAGCTGTTTTTT. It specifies CASSPGTGNTGELFF.

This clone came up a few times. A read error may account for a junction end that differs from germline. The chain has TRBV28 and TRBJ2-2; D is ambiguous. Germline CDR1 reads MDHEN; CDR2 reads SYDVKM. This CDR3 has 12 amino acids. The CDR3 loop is CAVHGNTVELFF. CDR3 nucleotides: TGTGCCGTGCATGGGAACACCGTGGAGCTGTTTTTT.

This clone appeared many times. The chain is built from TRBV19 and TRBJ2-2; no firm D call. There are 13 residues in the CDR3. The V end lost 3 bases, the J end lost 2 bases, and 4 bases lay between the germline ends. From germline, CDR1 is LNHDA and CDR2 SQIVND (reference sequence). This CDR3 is CASSILNTGELFF. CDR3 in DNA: TGTGCCAGTAGTATCCTAAACACCGGGGAGCTGTTTTTT.